These 32 T cell receptor beta chains originate from one sample sequenced in a study of blood T cell repertoires in COVID-19. TCRdb's copy holds only in-frame clones and misses some; the assay was immunoSEQ multiplex PCR. The data contain more than 200,000 clones, around nine tenths of them singletons. Sequencing input: peripheral blood. These receptors all come from a man in his forties with acute or convalescent COVID-19.

The CDR3 region is CASSPRRNMNTEAFF. The CDR3 DNA reads TGTGCCAGCAGCCCTCGGAGAAACATGAACACTGAAGCTTTCTTT. The V gene is TRBV7-2, the J gene TRBJ1-1; no reliable D call. From germline, CDR1 is SGHTA and CDR2 FQGNSA. The length of the CDR3 is 15 residues. Trimming removed 5 bases at V and 0 bases at J, with 13 bases between.

V and J are TRBV30 and TRBJ1-5; TRBD1 matches at 10 bases. The V and J ends lost 1 base and 1 base, in that order; junction bases with no gene match: 7. This CDR3 has 17 residues. Germline V gene lookup returns CDR1 GTSNPN and CDR2 SVGIG (reference sequence). The CDR3 here is CAWSGGQGRRSNQPQHF. The CDR3 region has the DNA TGTGCCTGGAGTGGGGGACAGGGGAGAAGGAGCAATCAGCCCCAGCATTTT.

V is TRBV9 and J is TRBJ2-7; no reliable D call. Trimming shortened V by 1 base and J by 3 bases, and 14 bases separated the two germline ends. The CDR3 consists of 15 residues. Germline V gene lookup returns CDR1 SGDLS and CDR2 YYNGEE. For the CDR3, the DNA is TGTGCCAGCAGCGTAAGTGGCTTACCCGACTACGAGCAGTACTTC. This encodes CASSVSGLPDYEQYF.

This chain links TRBV19 with TRBJ1-5; TRBD1 might be the D (5 bases). V was cut by 5 bases and J by 5 bases, with 13 bases left in between. Germline-derived CDR1 and CDR2 are LNHDA and SQIVND (reference sequence). The CDR3 runs 14 residues. The CDR3 DNA reads as TGTGCCAGTAGTCCGACCGGGGGTGATCAGCCCCAGCATTTT. Residues: CASSPTGGDQPQHF.

The chain links TRBV19 to TRBJ2-7; 9 bases map to TRBD1. The CDR3 runs 16 residues. V trimming: 5 bases; J trimming: 3 bases; junction bases outside the gene matches: 11. Germline V gene data show CDR1 as LNHDA and CDR2 as SQIVND (reference sequence). The CDR3 DNA reads TGTGCCAGTAGTCCAGGGTCCGGGACAGGGATCTACGAGCAGTACTTC. Its protein is CASSPGSGTGIYEQYF.

The chain employs TRBV19 and TRBJ2-7; 7 bases fit TRBD1. V shed 5 bases and J 3 bases; nucleotides not matched to a gene: 7. This CDR3 has 14 residues. The germline V gene has CDR1 LNHDA and CDR2 SQIVND (reference sequence). This chain's CDR3 is CASSSGTVLYEQYF. In DNA form, the CDR3 reads TGTGCCAGTAGTTCCGGGACAGTCCTCTACGAGCAGTACTTC. Filled out from reference TRBV19 and TRBJ2-7, the complete variable domain reads DGGITQSPKYLFRKEGQNVTLSCEQNLNHDAMYWYRQDPGQGLRLIYYSQIVNDFQKGDIAEGYSVSREKKESFPLTVTSAQKNPTAFYLCASSSGTVLYEQYFGPGTRLTVT.

The V and J genes are TRBV7-8 and TRBJ2-7; D might be TRBD2 (6 bases). Germline V CDR1 and CDR2: SGHVS, FQNEAQ. Trimming removed 2 bases from V and 0 bases from J, with 11 bases in between. The CDR3 length is 15 residues. This CDR3 reads CASSLKEGYSYEQYF. The CDR3 coding sequence is TGTGCCAGCAGCTTAAAGGAGGGATACTCCTACGAGCAGTACTTC.

CDR3 region: CASSLTGEAFF. The CDR3 DNA sequence: TGCGCCAGCAGCTTGACAGGCGAAGCTTTCTTT. The chain is built from TRBV5-1 and TRBJ1-1, with D perhaps TRBD1 (5 bases). Germline V CDR1 and CDR2: SGHRS, YFSETQ. This CDR3 contains 11 residues. Trimming took 1 base from V and 8 from J, leaving 6 bases between them.

This clone was detected only once. The rearrangement links TRBV4-1 to TRBJ2-3, with 13 positions matching TRBD2. From germline, CDR1 is MGHRA and CDR2 YSYEKL. V was pared by 4 bases and J by 4 bases, with 2 bases of the junction left unmatched. The CDR3 runs 15 residues. CDR3 sequence: CASSPTSGGSDTQYF. The DNA for the CDR3 is TGCGCCAGCAGCCCGACTAGCGGGGGGTCAGATACGCAGTATTTT.

The chain couples TRBV27 to TRBJ2-4; D may be TRBD2 (5 bases). In germline, CDR1 is MNHEY, CDR2 SMNVEV (reference sequence). Trimming took 6 bases from V and 0 from J, leaving 18 bases between them. The CDR3 totals 17 residues. The CDR3 spells CASSPYGRVLAKNIQYF. CDR3 nucleotides: TGTGCCAGCAGCCCCTATGGGCGGGTGCTAGCCAAAAACATTCAGTACTTC.

The rearrangement uses TRBV18 and TRBJ1-6; TRBD1 matches 7 bases. CDR1 is KGHSH and CDR2 is LQKENI in the germline V gene. V was clipped by 4 bases and J by 7 bases; unmatched bases: 4. The CDR3 runs 14 residues. The CDR3 loop reads CASSLRGTNSPLHF. CDR3 bases: TGTGCCAGCTCACTCAGGGGGACAAATTCACCCCTCCACTTT.

V is TRBV30 and J is TRBJ1-2; D is perhaps TRBD1 (5 bases). The CDR3 is made up of 13 amino acids. Germline-derived CDR1 and CDR2 are GTSNPN and SVGIG (reference sequence). V lost 8 bases and J lost 2, with 15 bases in between. The CDR3 spells CARNGQGNYGYTF. Here the CDR3 DNA reads TGTGCCCGTAACGGTCAGGGAAACTATGGCTACACCTTC.

As DNA, the CDR3 is TGTGCCAGCAGCTTTGACAGCTTACAGTTCTTC. As protein: CASSFDSLQFF. The V call is TRBV7-9, the J call TRBJ2-1; D may be TRBD1 (5 bases). The germline V gene encodes CDR1 SEHNR and CDR2 FQNEAQ (reference sequence). The length of the CDR3 is 11 residues. Trimming shortened V by 3 bases and J by 13 bases, and 10 bases separated the two germline ends.

In nucleotides, the CDR3 is TGTGCCAGTGCTACAGCGGGCGAGCAGTACTTC. Translating it yields CASATAGEQYF. This chain joins TRBV27 and TRBJ2-7; weak D call: TRBD2 (6 bases). The CDR3 spans 11 residues. V was trimmed by 9 bases and J by 6 bases, leaving 12 bases between them. Germline-derived CDR1 and CDR2 are MNHEY and SMNVEV (reference sequence).

The J gene is TRBJ1-5, the V gene TRBV7-4; 10 bases align to TRBD1. The V segment lost 6 bases and the J segment 0 bases; nucleotides outside the gene matches: 8. Per the germline V gene, CDR1 is SGHVT and CDR2 is SQSDAQ. This CDR3 has 17 residues. Here the CDR3 reads CASRPDRGDDSNQPQHF. The CDR3 region has the DNA TGTGCCAGCAGACCGGACAGGGGGGATGATAGCAATCAGCCCCAGCATTTT. Filled out from reference TRBV7-4 and TRBJ1-5, the complete variable domain reads GAGVSQSPRYKVAKRGRDVALRCDSISGHVTLYWYRQTLGQGSEVLTYSQSDAQRDKSGRPSGRFSAERPERSVSTLKIQRTEQGDSAVYLCASRPDRGDDSNQPQHFGDGTRLSIL.

The J gene is TRBJ2-3, the V gene TRBV4-1; TRBD1 agrees at 7 bases. Germline V CDR1 and CDR2: MGHRA, YSYEKL. J lost 3 bases, V lost 2 bases, and 17 bases had no gene match. This CDR3 is 19 amino acids long. CDR3 in DNA: TGCGCCAGCAGCCAAAAGGATCTTTGGGAGACAGGGTTTACAGATACGCAGTATTTT. Translating it yields CASSQKDLWETGFTDTQYF.

The chain employs TRBV19 and TRBJ2-3; TRBD2 might be the D (6 bases). Germline values: CDR1 LNHDA, CDR2 SQIVND (reference sequence). This CDR3 contains 14 residues. V lost 2 bases to trimming and J lost 3 bases, with 9 bases between them. CDR3 sequence (DNA): TGTGCCAGTAGTATACGACTAGATACAGATACGCAGTATTTT. Translating gives CASSIRLDTDTQYF.

The J gene is TRBJ2-1, the V gene TRBV4-1; 9 bases line up with TRBD1. The CDR3 covers 15 residues. Germline CDR1 MGHRA, CDR2 YSYEKL. V was pared by 3 bases and J by 3 bases, with 3 bases of the junction left unmatched. CDR3 sequence reads: CASSQLGQGYNEQFF. CDR3 in DNA: TGCGCCAGCAGCCAGTTGGGACAGGGCTACAATGAGCAGTTCTTC.

This clone was counted a few times. The chain recombines TRBV11-2 with TRBJ2-3; 12 bases align to TRBD2. This CDR3 comprises 18 residues. CDR1 and CDR2 (germline): SGHAT, FQNNGV. V was clipped by 7 bases and J by 2 bases; unmatched bases: 13. CDR3 amino acids: CASTPFSPSGGATDTQYF. For the CDR3, the DNA is TGTGCCAGCACCCCTTTCTCCCCTAGCGGGGGGGCCACAGATACGCAGTATTTT.

The J gene is TRBJ1-2, the V gene TRBV5-1; the D is unclear. The CDR3 is 15 residues long. V shed 3 bases and J shed 0 bases, with 12 bases lying between them. The germline CDR1 and CDR2 sequences are SGHRS and YFSETQ. The CDR3 bases are TGCGCCAGCAGCTGGGCACCCTCAACTAACTATGGCTACACCTTC. Protein sequence: CASSWAPSTNYGYTF.

The chain combines TRBV5-6 with TRBJ1-2; no clear D gene. Trimming left V 8 bases short and J 2 bases short, with 10 bases between. Germline V gene sequence: CDR1 SGHDT, CDR2 YYEEEE. The CDR3 runs 12 residues. The CDR3 coding sequence is TGTGCCAGTTTCGGGGTCAACTATGGCTACACCTTC. Translated: CASFGVNYGYTF.

This chain's CDR3 is CASSLAGGTGSYEQYF. CDR3 coding DNA: TGTGCCAGCAGCTTGGCCGGGGGGACAGGTTCCTACGAGCAGTACTTC. The V and J genes are TRBV5-6 and TRBJ2-7, with a possible D match to TRBD1 (8 bases). This CDR3 comprises 16 residues. Per the germline V gene, CDR1 is SGHDT and CDR2 is YYEEEE. V lost 0 bases, J lost 1 base, and 14 bases lay in between.

The chain is built from TRBV7-2 and TRBJ2-7, with unresolved D. This CDR3 comprises 14 residues. Trimming removed 1 base from V and 3 bases from J, with 10 bases in between. In germline, CDR1 is SGHTA, CDR2 FQGNSA. CDR3 in DNA: TGTGCCAGCAGCTTAGGGGCCCTCCTCTACGAGCAGTACTTC. This translates into CASSLGALLYEQYF.

The chain combines TRBV19 with TRBJ1-1, with a tentative D call TRBD1 (5 bases). Germline V gene lookup returns CDR1 LNHDA and CDR2 SQIVND (reference sequence). CDR3 length: 14 residues. The ends were cut back, 5 bases at V and 0 bases at J, with 10 bases in the middle. The CDR3 region has the DNA TGTGCCAGTAGTGTCGGGGGGATGAACACTGAAGCTTTCTTT. This gives the protein CASSVGGMNTEAFF. Full variable domain (rest looked up from reference TRBV19 and TRBJ1-1): DGGITQSPKYLFRKEGQNVTLSCEQNLNHDAMYWYRQDPGQGLRLIYYSQIVNDFQKGDIAEGYSVSREKKESFPLTVTSAQKNPTAFYLCASSVGGMNTEAFFGQGTRLTVV.

The rearrangement joins TRBV5-1 to TRBJ1-2; 9 nucleotides line up with TRBD1. CDR1 and CDR2 from the germline V gene are SGHRS and YFSETQ. V trimming: 2 bases; J trimming: 6 bases; junction bases outside the gene matches: 2. CDR3 size: 13 residues. For the CDR3, the DNA is TGCGCCAGCAGCTTCACAGGGGGCGATGGCTACACCTTC. As protein: CASSFTGGDGYTF. Drawing the rest from reference TRBV5-1 and TRBJ1-2, the complete variable domain is KAGVTQTPRYLIKTRGQQVTLSCSPISGHRSVSWYQQTPGQGLQFLFEYFSETQRNKGNFPGRFSGRQFSNSRSEMNVSTLELGDSALYLCASSFTGGDGYTFGSGTRLTVV.

The chain couples TRBV27 to TRBJ1-2; 7 bases agree with TRBD1. Germline V gives CDR1 MNHEY, CDR2 SMNVEV (reference sequence). J gave up 5 bases and V 5 bases, and 5 bases lay outside the gene matches. The CDR3 runs to 13 residues. The chain's CDR3 is CASSPPGGYGYTF. The CDR3 region has the DNA TGTGCCAGCAGTCCGCCAGGGGGTTATGGCTACACCTTC.

The chain carries TRBV30 and TRBJ2-1; 14 bases are a match to TRBD2. The V and J ends lost 1 base and 0 bases, in that order; junction bases with no gene match: 2. CDR1 and CDR2 (germline): GTSNPN, SVGIG (reference sequence). This CDR3 region has 17 residues. The DNA for the CDR3 is TGTGCCTGGAGTGGACTAGCGGGAGGGCGCTCCTACAATGAGCAGTTCTTC. Protein: CAWSGLAGGRSYNEQFF.

The gene calls are TRBV2 and TRBJ1-2; TRBD1 agrees at 7 bases. Looked up from germline, CDR1 is SNHLY and CDR2 is FYNNEI. The CDR3 contains 14 residues. V lost 0 bases, J lost 4 bases, and 2 bases stayed unmatched. The CDR3 loop reads CASSEARQGYGYTF. CDR3 in DNA: TGTGCCAGCAGTGAAGCGAGACAGGGCTATGGCTACACCTTC.

The gene calls are TRBV29-1 and TRBJ2-3; 8 positions agree with TRBD2. The CDR3 length is 14 residues. Germline V gene lookup returns CDR1 SQVTM and CDR2 ANQGSEA. The trim removed 7 bases at V and 0 bases at J, leaving 6 bases unmatched. CDR3: CSANSGTSTDTQYF. The CDR3 DNA is TGCAGCGCTAATAGCGGGACTAGCACAGATACGCAGTATTTT.

The chain has TRBV9 and TRBJ1-4; D remains ambiguous. The CDR3 totals 18 residues. The ends were cut back, 5 bases at V and 7 bases at J, with 27 bases in the middle. The V gene's germline CDR1 is SGDLS and CDR2 YYNGEE. CDR3 loop: CASSEGYEGNLMSEKLFF. CDR3 nucleotide sequence: TGTGCCAGCAGTGAAGGCTACGAGGGAAACCTGATGAGTGAAAAACTGTTTTTT. Full variable domain (outside the CDR3, taken from reference TRBV9 and TRBJ1-4): DSGVTQTPKHLITATGQRVTLRCSPRSGDLSVYWYQQSLDQGLQFLIQYYNGEERAKGNILERFSAQQFPDLHSELNLSSLELGDSALYFCASSEGYEGNLMSEKLFFGSGTQLSVL.

The V call is TRBV25-1, the J call TRBJ1-4; TRBD1 aligns across 7 bases. V lost 4 bases and J lost 5; bases outside the gene matches: 7. Germline assignment: CDR1 MGHDK and CDR2 SYGVNS. The CDR3 covers 15 residues. The chain's CDR3 is CASSARTGANEKLFF. In DNA, the CDR3 is TGTGCCAGCAGTGCCCGGACAGGAGCAAATGAAAAACTGTTTTTT.

V usage is TRBV2 and J usage is TRBJ1-2, with 7 bases identical to TRBD1. Germline CDR1 and CDR2: SNHLY and FYNNEI. The CDR3 spans 14 residues. Trimming took 10 bases from V and 0 from J; bases not matched to a gene: 8. CDR3 in DNA: TGTGCCATTCGACCGGGACAGCCTAACTATGGCTACACCTTC. Protein: CAIRPGQPNYGYTF.